What follows describes a single TCR beta chain. Authors' processing steps: Amplification with reference gene primers provided the estimates of nucleated cell counts. TCRdb keeps only in-frame clones here, not all; method: immunoSEQ multiplex PCR. For V, J and clone size, that table is used; D and trimming come from the DNA. The data contain 140,000 to 150,000 clones, around 87% of them singletons. This sample was taken from a study of blood T cell repertoires in COVID-19. Study background: Whether acute or convalescent, the COVID-19 samples came from the United States, Italy and Spain. PBMCs, B-cell-depleted T cells, or T cells were the source of the cDNA or gDNA that made up the material.

Looked up from germline, CDR1 is SGHKS and CDR2 is YYEKEE (reference sequence). Between the trimmed V and J ends, which lost 7 bases and 0 bases, there was a span of 14 bases. This CDR3 contains 15 residues. Sequenced: peripheral blood. The receptor comes from a woman aged 45 to 65 with active or convalescent COVID-19. The chain is built from TRBV5-5 and TRBJ1-5; D unresolved. The CDR3 region is CASQVLPDSNQPQHF. CDR3 bases: TGTGCCAGCCAGGTTCTCCCTGATAGCAATCAGCCCCAGCATTTT.